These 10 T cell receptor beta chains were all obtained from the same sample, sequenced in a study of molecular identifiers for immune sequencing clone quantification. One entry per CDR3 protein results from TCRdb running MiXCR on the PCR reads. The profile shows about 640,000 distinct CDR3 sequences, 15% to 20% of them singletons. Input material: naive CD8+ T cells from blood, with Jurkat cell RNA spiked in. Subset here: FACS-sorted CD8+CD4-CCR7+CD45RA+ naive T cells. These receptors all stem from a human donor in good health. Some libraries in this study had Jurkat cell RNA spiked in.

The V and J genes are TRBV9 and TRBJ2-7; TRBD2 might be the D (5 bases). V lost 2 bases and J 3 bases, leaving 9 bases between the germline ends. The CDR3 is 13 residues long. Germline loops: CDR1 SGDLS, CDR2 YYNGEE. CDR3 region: CASSVTAGYEQYF. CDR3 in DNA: TGTGCCAGCAGCGTCACCGCGGGCTACGAGCAGTACTTC.

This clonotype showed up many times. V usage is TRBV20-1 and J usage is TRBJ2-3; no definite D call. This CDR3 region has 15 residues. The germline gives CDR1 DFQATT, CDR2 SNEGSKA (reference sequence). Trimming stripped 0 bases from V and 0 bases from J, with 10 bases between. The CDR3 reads CSARDVDSSTDTQYF. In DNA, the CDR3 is TGCAGTGCTAGAGATGTCGATTCTAGCACAGATACGCAGTATTTT.

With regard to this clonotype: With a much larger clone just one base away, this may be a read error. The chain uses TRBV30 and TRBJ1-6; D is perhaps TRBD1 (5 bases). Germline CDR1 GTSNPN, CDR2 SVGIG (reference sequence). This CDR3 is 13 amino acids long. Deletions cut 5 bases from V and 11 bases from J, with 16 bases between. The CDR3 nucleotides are TGTGCCTGGGAGTCAGCGACAGCGGCACCCCTCCACTTT. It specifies CAWESATAAPLHF.

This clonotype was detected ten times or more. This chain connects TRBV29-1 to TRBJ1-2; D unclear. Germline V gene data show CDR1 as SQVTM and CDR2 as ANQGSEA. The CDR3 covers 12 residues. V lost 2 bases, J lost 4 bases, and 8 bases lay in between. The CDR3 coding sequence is TGCAGCGTTGAATACAGAGGCTATGGCTACACCTTC. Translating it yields CSVEYRGYGYTF.

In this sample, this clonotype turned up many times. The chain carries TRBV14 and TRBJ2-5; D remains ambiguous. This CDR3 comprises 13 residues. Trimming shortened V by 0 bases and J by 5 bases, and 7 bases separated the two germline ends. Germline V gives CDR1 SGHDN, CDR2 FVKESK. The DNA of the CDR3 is TGTGCCAGCAGCCAAGAGTACAGCGAGACCCAGTACTTC. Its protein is CASSQEYSETQYF.

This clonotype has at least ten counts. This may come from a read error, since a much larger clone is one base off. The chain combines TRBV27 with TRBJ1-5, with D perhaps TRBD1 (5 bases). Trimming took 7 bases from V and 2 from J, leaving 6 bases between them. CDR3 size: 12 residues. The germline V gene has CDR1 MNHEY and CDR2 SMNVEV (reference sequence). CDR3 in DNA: TGTGCCAGCAAACAGGGCAATCAGCCCCAGCATTTT. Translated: CASKQGNQPQHF.

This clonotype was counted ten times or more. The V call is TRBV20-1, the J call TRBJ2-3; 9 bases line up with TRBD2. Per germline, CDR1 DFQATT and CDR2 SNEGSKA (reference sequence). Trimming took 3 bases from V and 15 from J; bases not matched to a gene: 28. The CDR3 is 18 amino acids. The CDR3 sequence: CSARGLANTEVVASTSYF. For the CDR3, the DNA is TGCAGTGCTAGGGGACTAGCCAACACAGAAGTCGTAGCCAGCACTTCTTATTTT.

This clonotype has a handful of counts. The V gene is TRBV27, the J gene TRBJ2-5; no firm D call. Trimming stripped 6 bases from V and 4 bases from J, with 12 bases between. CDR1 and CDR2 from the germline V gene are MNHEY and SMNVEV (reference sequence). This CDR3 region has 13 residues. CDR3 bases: TGTGCCAGCAGCTCTGGGCCCCTAGAGACCCAGTACTTC. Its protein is CASSSGPLETQYF.

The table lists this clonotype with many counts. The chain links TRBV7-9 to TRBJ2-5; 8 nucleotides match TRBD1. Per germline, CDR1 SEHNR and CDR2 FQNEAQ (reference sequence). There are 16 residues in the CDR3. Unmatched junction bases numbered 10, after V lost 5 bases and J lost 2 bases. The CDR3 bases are TGTGCCAGCAGCCCTCAATCCGGGACAGGACAAGAGACCCAGTACTTC. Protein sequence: CASSPQSGTGQETQYF.

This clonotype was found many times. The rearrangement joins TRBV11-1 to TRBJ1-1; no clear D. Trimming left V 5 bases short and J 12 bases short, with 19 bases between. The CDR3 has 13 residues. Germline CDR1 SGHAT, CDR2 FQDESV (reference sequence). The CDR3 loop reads CASSGMGSRHPFF. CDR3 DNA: TGTGCCAGCAGCGGTATGGGATCTCGACACCCTTTCTTT.